Presented here are 25 T cell receptor beta chains from one specimen sequenced in a study of blood T cell repertoires in COVID-19. The method was immunoSEQ multiplex PCR; TCRdb's version includes in-frame clones alone and lacks a portion of them. Of 72,000 or so clones in the sample, around 82% were seen once. Sequences were obtained from peripheral blood. The receptors shown here come from an elderly man with active COVID-19.

The chain employs TRBV6-2 or TRBV6-3 and TRBJ1-1; D perhaps matches TRBD1 (6 bases). The CDR3 totals 16 residues. Between the trimmed V and J ends, which lost 2 bases and 11 bases, there was a span of 24 bases. Germline V gene data show CDR1 as MNHEY and CDR2 as SVGEGT. The CDR3 bases are TGTGCCAGCAGTTACCGGGTGTTGGCCCAGGGGCGTGAGGCTTTCTTT. This translates into CASSYRVLAQGREAFF.

The rearrangement joins TRBV7-9 to TRBJ2-3, with D unresolved. This CDR3 has 16 amino acids. Germline CDR1 and CDR2: SEHNR and FQNEAQ (reference sequence). The V end lost 2 bases, the J end lost 0 bases, and 12 bases lay between the germline ends. CDR3 nucleotide sequence: TGTGCCAGCAGCTTACTCGCGTCTGCTAGCACAGATACGCAGTATTTT. This gives the protein CASSLLASASTDTQYF.

This sequence joins TRBV11-2 and TRBJ1-6; D unresolved. Trimming took 1 base from V and 11 from J, leaving 9 bases between them. There are 13 residues in the CDR3. CDR1 is SGHAT, CDR2 FQNNGV, per germline. CDR3 sequence: CASSLGPNPPLHF. The CDR3 nucleotides read TGTGCCAGCAGCTTAGGGCCGAATCCACCCCTCCACTTT.

This clone was seen once. The junction shows a germline mismatch at one end, possibly a read error. This chain connects TRBV7-2 to TRBJ2-3; 8 nucleotides match TRBD1. The CDR3 is made up of 13 amino acids. Germline lookup yields CDR1 SGHTA and CDR2 FQGNSA. Here the CDR3 reads CASSLSPRAGGGF. CDR3 nucleotides: TGTGCCAGCAGCTTATCACCGCGGGCAGGGGGCGGTTTT.

The chain joins TRBV7-2 to TRBJ2-5, with 8 bases that match TRBD2. Per germline, CDR1 SGHTA and CDR2 FQGNSA. Losses at the gene ends were 2 bases for V and 7 bases for J; bases not matched to a gene: 6. This CDR3 is 14 amino acids long. The CDR3 DNA reads TGTGCCAGCAGCTTATCCCTCGGGGGGGGGACCCAGTACTTC. It yields the protein CASSLSLGGGTQYF.

The DNA of the CDR3 is TGTGCCAGCAGCTTATTCGGGACAGGGATACGGAATGGCTACACCTTC. Its translation: CASSLFGTGIRNGYTF. V usage is TRBV7-9 and J usage is TRBJ1-2, with 9 bases matching TRBD1. CDR1 and CDR2 (germline): SEHNR, FQNEAQ (reference sequence). The CDR3 is 16 amino acids. The V gene end was trimmed by 2 bases and the J gene end by 6 bases; junction bases not matched to a gene: 10.

The gene calls are TRBV7-8 and TRBJ2-7; TRBD2 matches at 11 bases. The CDR3 spans 18 residues. The V gene's germline CDR1 is SGHVS and CDR2 FQNEAQ. V lost 1 base to trimming and J lost 0 bases; unmatched junction nucleotides: 8. CDR3 DNA: TGTGCCAGCAGCTTAGTTTCCCTAGCGGGGGGTCGCTCCTACGAGCAGTACTTC. Amino acid sequence: CASSLVSLAGGRSYEQYF.

CDR3 DNA: TGTGCCAGCAGCCAAGATTGGCAGGGGGCTGGAAACACCATATATTTT. Protein: CASSQDWQGAGNTIYF. The V and J genes are TRBV3-1 (or the pseudogene TRBV3-2) and TRBJ1-3, with 7 bases fitting TRBD1. V dropped 0 bases and J dropped 2; count of bases not matched to a gene: 4. The V gene's germline CDR1 is LGHDT and CDR2 YNNKEL (reference sequence). The CDR3 spans 16 residues.

This sequence joins TRBV12-3 or TRBV12-4 and TRBJ1-2; 9 nucleotides line up with TRBD1. Trimming at V came to 6 bases and at J to 6 bases, leaving 5 bases not matched to a gene. This CDR3 is 13 amino acids long. The CDR3 sequence: CASRPGTGNGYTF. The CDR3 nucleotides read TGTGCCAGCAGACCCGGGACAGGGAATGGCTACACCTTC.

The genes are TRBV28 and TRBJ2-4, with D perhaps TRBD1 (5 bases). The CDR3 length is 13 residues. Germline CDR1 reads MDHEN; CDR2 reads SYDVKM. V gave up 5 bases and J gave up 6 bases, with 11 bases separating them. DNA for the CDR3: TGTGCCAGCAGTGTGACAGAGCCAAACATTCAGTACTTC. It is translated as CASSVTEPNIQYF.

The chain employs TRBV6-2 or TRBV6-3 and TRBJ2-1; 11 nucleotides match TRBD2. The CDR3 totals 17 residues. The germline CDR1 and CDR2 sequences are MNHEY and SVGEGT. V gave up 6 bases and J gave up 0 bases; unmatched junction bases: 7. For the CDR3, the DNA is TGTGCCAGCAGCTCGGGGACTAGCGGAAGCTCCTACAATGAGCAGTTCTTC. It is translated as CASSSGTSGSSYNEQFF.

This chain uses TRBV27 with TRBJ2-7; TRBD2 agrees at 9 bases. Germline-derived CDR1 and CDR2 are MNHEY and SMNVEV (reference sequence). This CDR3 comprises 15 residues. V was pared by 4 bases and J by 1 base, with 5 bases of the junction left unmatched. The CDR3 here is CASSSAGGESYEQYF. CDR3 sequence (DNA): TGTGCCAGCAGTTCAGCGGGAGGAGAGTCCTACGAGCAGTACTTC.

The V gene is TRBV10-2, the J gene TRBJ2-3; 8 bases match TRBD2. The CDR3 is made up of 16 amino acids. Germline V lookup: CDR1 WSHSY, CDR2 SAAADI. V trimming: 6 bases; J trimming: 2 bases; junction bases outside the gene matches: 10. For the CDR3, the DNA is TGCGCCAGCAGGGCTCCGGCGGGGGGATACACAGATACGCAGTATTTT. Translated: CASRAPAGGYTDTQYF.

This sequence joins TRBV28 and TRBJ1-1; D gene uncertain. The CDR3 length is 12 residues. Germline V gene data show CDR1 as MDHEN and CDR2 as SYDVKM. The V gene lost 7 bases and the J gene lost 1 base, with 7 bases spanning the gap. Here the CDR3 DNA reads TGTGCCAGCATGAGGGCGAACACTGAAGCTTTCTTT. It translates to CASMRANTEAFF.

Ten or more counts support this clone. The J gene is TRBJ2-2, the V gene TRBV9, with D possibly being TRBD1 (6 bases). The V gene's germline CDR1 is SGDLS and CDR2 YYNGEE. There are 19 residues in the CDR3. The ends were cut back, 0 bases at V and 1 base at J, with 19 bases in the middle. In DNA form, the CDR3 reads TGTGCCAGCAGCGTAGACCCAAGGACAGTTCGCGTGAACACCGGGGAGCTGTTTTTT. Amino acids: CASSVDPRTVRVNTGELFF.

The chain couples TRBV19 to TRBJ1-1, with 8 nucleotides matching TRBD1. Per the germline V gene, CDR1 is LNHDA and CDR2 is SQIVND (reference sequence). This CDR3 comprises 15 residues. The ends lost 3 bases at V and 3 bases at J; junction bases unmatched: 6. The CDR3 protein is CASSIPDRAYTEAFF. The CDR3 DNA reads as TGTGCCAGTAGTATCCCGGACAGGGCGTACACTGAAGCTTTCTTT.

This chain connects TRBV6-5 to TRBJ1-5; 10 nucleotides line up with TRBD1. V lost 10 bases and J lost 1; bases outside the gene matches: 4. This CDR3 spans 14 amino acids. CDR1 and CDR2 (germline): MNHEY, SVGAGI. CDR3: CATRQGASNQPQHF. The CDR3 DNA sequence: TGTGCCACCCGACAGGGGGCGAGCAATCAGCCCCAGCATTTT.

The rearrangement uses TRBV10-3 and TRBJ2-1; 13 positions agree with TRBD2. V gave up 7 bases and J gave up 0 bases; unmatched junction bases: 3. Germline V CDR1 and CDR2: ENHRY, SYGVKD. The CDR3 sequence is 16 residues long. The CDR3 DNA reads TGTGCCATCACCCGGACTAGCGGGAGCTCCTACAATGAGCAGTTCTTC. Amino acids: CAITRTSGSSYNEQFF.

The V call is TRBV7-9, the J call TRBJ2-3; perhaps TRBD2 as D (5 bases). Per germline, CDR1 SEHNR and CDR2 FQNEAQ (reference sequence). The CDR3 has 15 amino acids. The V and J ends lost 2 bases and 2 bases respectively, with 11 bases between them. CDR3: CASSLMSGTTDTQYF. The DNA of the CDR3 is TGTGCCAGCAGCTTAATGAGCGGAACCACAGATACGCAGTATTTT.

CDR3 region: CASSLNRGPRTLLEQYF. The DNA of the CDR3 is TGTGCCAGCAGTTTGAACAGGGGACCCCGGACACTACTCGAGCAGTACTTC. This chain joins TRBV28 and TRBJ2-7; 7 bases are a match to TRBD1. Trimming cost V 3 bases and J 6 bases; bases outside gene matches: 17. Germline V gene sequence: CDR1 MDHEN, CDR2 SYDVKM. CDR3 size: 17 residues.

The genes are TRBV12-3 or TRBV12-4 and TRBJ1-6; D remains ambiguous. The CDR3 spans 13 residues. Trimming took off 6 bases at V and 10 bases at J, with 13 bases between the two ends. The CDR3 DNA reads TGTGCCAGCAGAAGGACGGGGAACTCACCCCTCCACTTT. The encoded protein is CASRRTGNSPLHF.

The chain links TRBV7-9 to TRBJ1-2; TRBD1 might be the D (5 bases). The CDR3 runs 14 residues. Trimming stripped 3 bases from V and 12 bases from J, with 20 bases between. Germline assignment: CDR1 SEHNR and CDR2 FQNEAQ (reference sequence). The DNA of the CDR3 is TGTGCCAGCAGCTTGGGTGACAGTCCCGCTGAGAACACCTTC. This encodes CASSLGDSPAENTF.

This chain joins TRBV3-1 (or the pseudogene TRBV3-2) and TRBJ2-7; no firm D call. Germline-derived CDR1 and CDR2 are LGHDT and YNNKEL (reference sequence). V lost 1 base, J lost 6 bases, and 16 bases lay in between. This CDR3 comprises 15 residues. CDR3 in amino acids: CASSQVFDSSPEQYF. CDR3 DNA sequence: TGTGCCAGCAGCCAAGTCTTTGACTCCTCACCCGAGCAGTACTTC.

This chain links TRBV24-1 with TRBJ2-3; 8 bases fit TRBD1. Germline assignment: CDR1 KGHDR and CDR2 SFDVKD. The CDR3 contains 15 residues. V dropped 3 bases and J dropped 4; count of bases not matched to a gene: 5. CDR3 nucleotide sequence: TGTGCCACCAGTGATCCCGGACAGGGAGCAGATACGCAGTATTTT. Its protein is CATSDPGQGADTQYF.

The rearrangement uses TRBV7-3 and TRBJ1-1; D not certain. Between the trimmed V and J ends, which lost 6 bases and 3 bases, there was a span of 14 bases. The CDR3 is 14 amino acids. Per the germline V gene, CDR1 is SGHTA and CDR2 is FQGTGA. The CDR3 coding sequence is TGTGCCAGCAGAAGAGGGTTTGGGGACACTGAAGCTTTCTTT. As protein: CASRRGFGDTEAFF. Supplemented by reference TRBV7-3 and TRBJ1-1, the full variable domain reads GAGVSQTPSNKVTEKGKYVELRCDPISGHTALYWYRQSLGQGPEFLIYFQGTGAADDSGLPNDRFFAVRPEGSVSTLKIQRTERGDSAVYLCASRRGFGDTEAFFGQGTRLTVV.